This T cell receptor beta chain was observed in a study of T cells in Graves' hyperthyroidism and ophthalmopathy. Predating any ophthalmopathy symptoms, the blood sample was taken at first hyperthyroidism diagnosis. Amplification yielded TCR beta CDR3 regions, with RNA transcripts as the source. A set of HTBI primers served as the primers for a first-round RT-PCR of the TCR CDR3. In TCRdb, the multiplex PCR reads were re-called with MiXCR into one record per CDR3 protein. The sample holds roughly 500,000 distinct CDR3 sequences, about 15% seen once. CDR1 LGHNT and CDR2 FRNRAP come from the germline V gene. This CDR3 has 13 residues. V lost 5 bases and J 4 bases, leaving 9 bases between the germline ends. The table lists this clonotype with many counts. The antigen is unknown. Study-wide results and caveats: Ophthalmopathy stood apart from stable hyperthyroidism in a 13 V-J model. Among thyroid clonotypes expanded above 0.001, most also appeared in blood.

This receptor was identified in a woman aged 30 to 39 with Graves' hyperthyroidism that later progressed to Graves' ophthalmopathy. The chain has TRBV12-5 and TRBJ1-3; no firm D call. What was sequenced was blood. The CDR3 protein is CASGPAGGNTIYF. The CDR3 nucleotides are TGTGCTAGTGGTCCCGCGGGGGGAAACACCATATATTTT.